Below, 25 T cell receptor beta chains from the same sample are listed, as sequenced in a study of long-term antiretroviral therapy in people with HIV. The libraries were made with immunoSEQ v3.0 at survey level. The data were produced by immunoSEQ multiplex PCR, yet TCRdb's version contains in-frame clones alone and is incomplete. The table records thousands of clones, about 74% of them present only once. The sequenced sample was unsorted PBMCs, obtained about 0.9 years before starting antiretroviral therapy. The source is a man aged 35-49 years with HIV.

CDR3 nucleotides: TGTGCCTGGAGTGTAGTAGTGGACAGCTCCTACGAGCAGTACTTC. The encoded protein is CAWSVVVDSSYEQYF. The rearrangement uses TRBV30 and TRBJ2-7, with D possibly being TRBD1 (6 bases). This CDR3 is built from 15 residues. Germline CDR1 GTSNPN, CDR2 SVGIG (reference sequence). V lost 0 bases to trimming and J lost 0 bases, with 12 bases between them.

This clone has more than one count but fewer than ten. The chain carries TRBV4-1 and TRBJ1-2, with TRBD1 matching over 8 bases. V was clipped by 2 bases and J by 6 bases; unmatched bases: 5. CDR3 length: 14 residues. The germline CDR1 and CDR2 sequences are MGHRA and YSYEKL. CDR3 nucleotide sequence: TGCGCCAGCAGCCAATCGGACAGGGTCAATGGCTACACCTTC. This codes for CASSQSDRVNGYTF.

The chain employs TRBV7-2 and TRBJ1-2, with 8 bases lining up with TRBD1. The germline gives CDR1 SGHTA, CDR2 FQGNSA. V shed 1 base and J 8 bases; nucleotides not matched to a gene: 9. The CDR3 consists of 15 residues. The CDR3 DNA follows: TGTGCCAGCAGCTTAGTAAGCAGGGGGCTAGAGGGCTACACCTTC. It is translated as CASSLVSRGLEGYTF.

The chain combines TRBV9 with TRBJ1-2; 9 bases are a match to TRBD1. CDR1 is SGDLS, CDR2 YYNGEE, per germline. Germline trimming cut 4 bases from V and 1 base from J; bases unmatched to any gene: 8. The CDR3 spans 16 residues. The CDR3 loop reads CASSPLGQGFNYGYTF. CDR3 nucleotides: TGTGCCAGCAGCCCCCTGGGACAGGGATTTAACTATGGCTACACCTTC.

This clone was found once. The rearrangement links TRBV6-5 to TRBJ2-2; 11 nucleotides match TRBD2. The J segment lost 4 bases and the V segment lost 0 bases, leaving 1 base of the junction unmatched. Looked up from germline, CDR1 is MNHEY and CDR2 is SVGAGI. This CDR3 contains 16 residues. CDR3 coding DNA: TGTGCCAGCAGTTACTCTGGGACTAGCGGCACCGGGGAGCTGTTTTTT. This codes for CASSYSGTSGTGELFF.

This clone is judged medium-sized. Compared with germline, one end of the junction differs, possibly owing to a read error. The CDR3: CASSLEDSNEQYF. The DNA for the CDR3 is TGCGCCAGCAGCTTGGAAGACTCCAACGAGCAGTACTTC. The rearrangement links TRBV5-1 to TRBJ2-7; D is uncertain. The length of the CDR3 is 13 residues. The germline CDR1 and CDR2 sequences are SGHRS and YFSETQ.

This chain uses TRBV18 with TRBJ2-7; 9 bases are a match to TRBD2. The J segment lost 1 base and the V segment lost 4 bases, leaving 11 bases of the junction unmatched. Germline loops: CDR1 KGHSH, CDR2 LQKENI. The CDR3 has 17 residues. The chain's CDR3 is CASSLGTLAGGSYEQYF. CDR3 nucleotide sequence: TGTGCCAGCTCACTCGGGACACTAGCGGGTGGTTCCTACGAGCAGTACTTC.

The chain uses TRBV29-1 and TRBJ1-2; the D gene is possibly TRBD1 (5 bases). Germline V gene sequence: CDR1 SQVTM, CDR2 ANQGSEA. This CDR3 comprises 12 residues. Trimming shortened V by 4 bases and J by 4 bases, and 10 bases separated the two germline ends. For the CDR3, the DNA is TGCAGCGTTGTTGGCAGGGCCTATGGCTACACCTTC. This translates into CSVVGRAYGYTF.

This clone was picked up a small number of times. The chain links TRBV5-1 to TRBJ2-5; 8 bases are shared with TRBD1. Germline V gives CDR1 SGHRS, CDR2 YFSETQ. The CDR3 has 15 residues. J was trimmed by 5 bases and V by 0 bases; bases with no gene match: 6. The CDR3 is CASSLAGQGLETQYF. The CDR3 DNA reads TGCGCCAGCAGCTTGGCCGGACAGGGTTTGGAGACCCAGTACTTC.

The chain joins TRBV30 to TRBJ2-1; the match to TRBD2 covers 7 bases. The CDR3 is 12 amino acids. The J segment lost 7 bases and the V segment lost 2 bases, leaving 2 bases of the junction unmatched. CDR1 and CDR2 from the germline V gene are GTSNPN and SVGIG (reference sequence). The CDR3 loop is CAWSPGGNEQFF. The CDR3 DNA reads as TGTGCCTGGAGTCCCGGGGGGAATGAGCAGTTCTTC.

This chain connects TRBV10-3 to TRBJ1-4; D remains unclear. V was cut by 4 bases and J by 5 bases, with 8 bases left in between. The CDR3 sequence is 13 residues long. Germline lookup yields CDR1 ENHRY and CDR2 SYGVKD. The CDR3 reads CAISVGKNEKLFF. The CDR3 DNA reads as TGTGCCATCAGTGTGGGGAAGAATGAAAAACTGTTTTTT.

The rearrangement joins TRBV6-5 to TRBJ1-2; unclear D gene. The CDR3 runs 11 residues. Trimming cost V 3 bases and J 7 bases, with 6 bases left between them. Germline lookup yields CDR1 MNHEY and CDR2 SVGAGI. The CDR3 reads CASSYAGGYTF. CDR3 DNA: TGTGCCAGCAGTTATGCTGGTGGCTACACCTTC.

The genes are TRBV4-1 and TRBJ2-7; 9 bases fit TRBD1. The V segment lost 0 bases and the J segment 5 bases; nucleotides outside the gene matches: 5. The CDR3 is 15 residues long. Germline assignment: CDR1 MGHRA and CDR2 YSYEKL. CDR3 nucleotides: TGCGCCAGCAGCCAAGATCTAGGACAGGGGAACGAGCAGTACTTC. Residues: CASSQDLGQGNEQYF.

The chain carries TRBV27 and TRBJ1-1; possibly TRBD1 for D (5 bases). V shed 8 bases and J shed 1 base, with 8 bases lying between them. The germline CDR1 and CDR2 sequences are MNHEY and SMNVEV (reference sequence). This CDR3 spans 12 amino acids. The CDR3 nucleotides read TGTGCCAGCGGCGGACAGAACACTGAAGCTTTCTTT. Encoded protein: CASGGQNTEAFF.

This clone has just a few counts. The CDR3 DNA is TGTGCCTGGTTGTCTCACACCTACGAGCAGTACTTC. Translation gives CAWLSHTYEQYF. The rearrangement joins TRBV30 to TRBJ2-7; D call uncertain. In germline, CDR1 is GTSNPN, CDR2 SVGIG (reference sequence). Trimming removed 5 bases from V and 2 bases from J, with 10 bases in between. This CDR3 has 12 amino acids.

This sequence joins TRBV5-5 and TRBJ1-4; TRBD1 is a possible D gene (6 bases). CDR3 length: 18 residues. Germline CDR1 reads SGHKS; CDR2 reads YYEKEE (reference sequence). Trimming pared 1 base from V and 3 bases from J, leaving 19 bases between. The CDR3 DNA is TGTGCCAGCAGCTTGTTACCCAAGCACCGGGGGCCTAATGAAAAACTGTTTTTT. It translates to CASSLLPKHRGPNEKLFF.

This chain uses TRBV9 with TRBJ2-3; 8 bases are a match to TRBD1. V trimming: 3 bases; J trimming: 3 bases; junction bases outside the gene matches: 6. CDR1 and CDR2 (germline): SGDLS, YYNGEE. This CDR3 has 15 amino acids. CDR3 amino acids: CASSAGQGVTDTQYF. The CDR3 DNA reads as TGTGCCAGCAGCGCTGGACAGGGAGTTACAGATACGCAGTATTTT.

This clone was picked up a small number of times. This chain joins TRBV29-1 and TRBJ1-5; D perhaps matches TRBD1 (6 bases). This CDR3 has 15 residues. CDR1 is SQVTM, CDR2 ANQGSEA, per germline. V lost 8 bases, J lost 5 bases, and 22 bases lay in between. The CDR3 DNA follows: TGCAGCCCGCCAGCCACCGGGACAACACATCAGCCCCAGCATTTT. It yields the protein CSPPATGTTHQPQHF. Full variable domain (rest looked up from reference TRBV29-1 and TRBJ1-5): SAVISQKPSRDICQRGTSLTIQCQVDSQVTMMFWYRQQPGQSLTLIATANQGSEATYESGFVIDKFPISRPNLTFSTLTVSNMSPEDSSIYLCSPPATGTTHQPQHFGDGTRLSIL.

The V gene is TRBV18, the J gene TRBJ2-4; D might be TRBD1 (5 bases). Germline lookup yields CDR1 KGHSH and CDR2 LQKENI. CDR3 size: 16 residues. V dropped 3 bases and J dropped 7 bases, with 19 bases sitting between them. As DNA, the CDR3 is TGTGCCAGCTCACCTAATACAGGTTCGAGTGGGAACATTCAGTACTTC. Amino acid sequence: CASSPNTGSSGNIQYF. Based on the CDR3 plus reference TRBV18 and TRBJ2-4, the full variable domain is NAGVMQNPRHLVRRRGQEARLRCSPMKGHSHVYWYRQLPEEGLKFMVYLQKENIIDESGMPKERFSAEFPKEGPSILRIQQVVRGDSAAYFCASSPNTGSSGNIQYFGAGTRLSVL.

V usage is TRBV5-1 and J usage is TRBJ1-1, with 7 nucleotides matching TRBD1. This CDR3 has 16 amino acids. Germline CDR1 is SGHRS and CDR2 is YFSETQ. V lost 4 bases, J lost 1 base, and 10 bases stayed unmatched. The CDR3 sequence: CASSQGGLMRNTEAFF. As DNA, the CDR3 is TGCGCCAGCAGCCAGGGGGGGCTCATGAGGAACACTGAAGCTTTCTTT.

The chain is built from TRBV7-8 and TRBJ1-2, with a tentative D call TRBD1 (6 bases). The V gene lost 5 bases and the J gene lost 8 bases, with 15 bases spanning the gap. The CDR3 covers 13 residues. Germline V gene sequence: CDR1 SGHVS, CDR2 FQNEAQ. The CDR3 sequence is CASSTQGVGGYTF. CDR3 in DNA: TGTGCCAGCAGCACACAGGGCGTGGGCGGCTACACCTTC.

This chain joins TRBV18 and TRBJ2-3; D remains ambiguous. This CDR3 has 11 residues. Germline CDR1 and CDR2: KGHSH and LQKENI. The V and J ends lost 5 bases and 9 bases respectively, with 9 bases between them. This chain's CDR3 is CASSDFRTQYF. The CDR3 DNA sequence: TGTGCCAGCTCAGACTTTCGCACGCAGTATTTT.

The CDR3 bases are TGTGCCAGCAGCTTAGACCCGAGGGGTGGGGGCTATGGCTACACCTTC. The encoded protein is CASSLDPRGGGYGYTF. V usage is TRBV5-6 and J usage is TRBJ1-2, with D possibly TRBD1 on 5 matching bases. CDR1 and CDR2 from the germline V gene are SGHDT and YYEEEE. Trimming left V 2 bases short and J 4 bases short, with 18 bases between. The CDR3 loop spans 16 amino acids.

The rearrangement links TRBV27 to TRBJ1-1, with D unresolved. CDR3 length equals 13 residues. CDR1 is MNHEY, CDR2 SMNVEV, per germline (reference sequence). V shed 8 bases and J shed 2 bases, with 12 bases lying between them. DNA of the CDR3: TGTGCCAGCGCCCGAAGCGCTAACACTGAAGCTTTCTTT. It translates to CASARSANTEAFF.

In its sample, this clone ranks as medium-sized. The chain links TRBV11-2 to TRBJ2-7; D gene unclear. Per germline, CDR1 SGHAT and CDR2 FQNNGV. V lost 1 base, J lost 2 bases, and 3 bases lay in between. This CDR3 is 12 amino acids long. The CDR3: CASSLGAYEQYF. The DNA for the CDR3 is TGTGCCAGCAGCTTAGGGGCCTACGAGCAGTACTTC.